What follows are 13 T cell receptor beta chains derived from one specimen sequenced in a study of tumor-infiltrating lymphocytes in oesophageal squamous cell carcinoma (dated by TCRdb to about 2016). Library creation used PCR. Sequencing took place on an Illumina HiSeq 2000. Using fastp at Q25 and MiXCR, TCRdb reprocessed the public reads and kept productive beta chains. Records with the same CDR3 protein are collapsed into one entry carrying the most frequent genes and DNA. The sample has several thousand distinct CDR3 sequences on record, 13% to 15% of them singletons. Clones ranked in the top ten supply just under 20% of the sample. The specimen sequenced was esophageal tumor tissue. The source is a male donor with esophageal squamous cell carcinoma.

This chain joins TRBV5-6 and TRBJ2-2, with 9 bases identical to TRBD1. Germline V gives CDR1 SGHDT, CDR2 YYEEEE. The CDR3 consists of 16 residues. With 0 bases clipped from V and 4 bases from J, the junction kept 4 bases outside the gene matches. The CDR3 DNA reads as TGTGCCAGCAGCTTGGGGACAGGGGCCCTCACCGGGGAGCTGTTTTTT. As protein: CASSLGTGALTGELFF.

CDR3 bases: TGCGCCAGCAGCTTGGTTAGCGGGGGGGCCACTGAGCAGTACTTC. The encoded protein is CASSLVSGGATEQYF. J is TRBJ2-7 and V is TRBV5-1, with TRBD2 identical over 11 bases. The CDR3 runs to 15 residues. Trimming removed 0 bases from V and 7 bases from J; junction bases left unmatched: 6. The germline V gene has CDR1 SGHRS and CDR2 YFSETQ.

By its share, this clonotype is medium-sized (0.01 to 0.1%). The J gene is TRBJ2-5, the V gene TRBV10-1; possible D gene TRBD1, 5 bases. Germline V gene data show CDR1 as WNHNN and CDR2 as SYGVQD (reference sequence). The CDR3 length is 15 residues. Trimming removed 3 bases from V and 2 bases from J, with 13 bases in between. For the CDR3, the DNA is TGCGCCAGCAGTGAAGGGGTCAGTAGACAAGAGACCCAGTACTTC. It encodes CASSEGVSRQETQYF.

The sample holds many counts of this clonotype. V gene TRBV5-1 combines with J gene TRBJ1-5; TRBD1 might be the D (6 bases). Germline-derived CDR1 and CDR2 are SGHRS and YFSETQ. V lost 2 bases and J lost 4, with 19 bases in between. The length of the CDR3 is 17 residues. The CDR3 spells CASSFSCRIGGNQPQHF. The CDR3 nucleotides are TGCGCCAGCAGCTTTTCTTGTCGGATAGGGGGAAATCAGCCCCAGCATTTT.

With respect to this clonotype: A much more abundant neighbour one base away suggests this may be a read error. This rearrangement joins TRBV6-2 or TRBV6-3 to TRBJ2-5; D is possibly TRBD1 (7 bases). Per the germline V gene, CDR1 is MNHEY and CDR2 is SVGEGT. This CDR3 is 18 amino acids long. The CDR3 spells CVSSYAARGASYNSPLHF. CDR3 coding DNA: TGTGTCAGCAGTTACGCGGCCAGGGGGGCTTCCTATAATTCACCCCTCCACTTC.

This clonotype is judged medium-sized. The chain combines TRBV24-1 with TRBJ1-4; 9 positions match TRBD1. The CDR3 runs to 14 residues. V lost 9 bases to trimming and J lost 7 bases; unmatched junction nucleotides: 8. Germline CDR1 and CDR2: KGHDR and SFDVKD. CDR3 sequence reads: CATSVWGQGEKLFF. The CDR3, as DNA: TGTGCCACCTCCGTCTGGGGACAGGGTGAAAAACTGTTTTTT.

This clonotype was counted between two and nine times. The CDR3 DNA reads as TGCGCCAGCAGCTTGGCCGGACAGGGGGGGTACGAGCAGTACTTC. Translated: CASSLAGQGGYEQYF. This sequence joins TRBV5-1 and TRBJ2-7, with TRBD1 identical over 10 bases. Unmatched junction bases numbered 4, after V lost 0 bases and J lost 4 bases. CDR1 and CDR2 from the germline V gene are SGHRS and YFSETQ. The CDR3 runs 15 residues. The complete variable domain, with remaining parts taken from reference TRBV5-1 and TRBJ2-7, reads KAGVTQTPRYLIKTRGQQVTLSCSPISGHRSVSWYQQTPGQGLQFLFEYFSETQRNKGNFPGRFSGRQFSNSRSEMNVSTLELGDSALYLCASSLAGQGGYEQYFGPGTRLTVT.

This clonotype is classed as medium-sized. The chain couples TRBV6-1 to TRBJ2-1; TRBD2 agrees at 10 bases. The CDR3 is made up of 16 amino acids. The germline gives CDR1 MNHNS, CDR2 SASEGT. V was pared by 4 bases and J by 3 bases, with 6 bases of the junction left unmatched. The CDR3 DNA is TGTGCCAGCAGTGCTCTACTAGCGGGAAACTACAATGAGCAGTTCTTC. It translates to CASSALLAGNYNEQFF.

This clonotype was counted ten times or more. CDR3 amino acids: CASSPRTSGGAAYNEQFF. The CDR3 DNA reads TGTGCCAGCAGCCCCCGGACTAGCGGGGGAGCAGCCTACAATGAGCAGTTCTTC. The rearrangement uses TRBV4-2 and TRBJ2-1; 13 positions match TRBD2. From germline, CDR1 is LGHNA and CDR2 YNFKEQ. The length of the CDR3 is 18 residues. V was pared by 4 bases and J by 2 bases, with 8 bases of the junction left unmatched.

This clonotype was found many times. The V call is TRBV28, the J call TRBJ2-2, with 13 bases aligning to TRBD2. Trimming took 5 bases from V and 5 from J; bases not matched to a gene: 8. CDR3 length equals 17 residues. The V gene's germline CDR1 is MDHEN and CDR2 SYDVKM. CDR3 bases: TGTGCCAGCAGTCAAACTAGCGGGGGGGCCCGAACCGGGGAGCTGTTTTTT. This codes for CASSQTSGGARTGELFF.

This clonotype was counted many times. The chain has TRBV6-1 and TRBJ1-6, with D unclear. V was clipped by 8 bases and J by 7 bases, with 18 bases between them. This CDR3 region has 15 residues. Germline V lookup: CDR1 MNHNS, CDR2 SASEGT. The CDR3 sequence: CASHSHRADNSPLHF. CDR3 DNA sequence: TGTGCCAGCCACTCTCATCGGGCTGACAATTCACCCCTCCACTTT.

In this sample, this clonotype turned up many times. This chain uses TRBV25-1 with TRBJ1-2; D unclear. The V and J ends lost 0 bases and 8 bases respectively, with 10 bases between them. Germline V gene lookup returns CDR1 MGHDK and CDR2 SYGVNS. The CDR3 totals 13 residues. CDR3: CASSEYVAVGYTF. The CDR3, as DNA: TGTGCCAGCAGTGAATATGTCGCTGTAGGCTACACCTTC.

This clonotype is medium-sized in the sample. The V gene is TRBV7-8, the J gene TRBJ1-5; tentatively, D is TRBD1 (6 bases). Trimming cost V 2 bases and J 4 bases, with 9 bases left between them. The CDR3 contains 14 residues. Per germline, CDR1 SGHVS and CDR2 FQNEAQ. The CDR3 reads CASSLQGPNQPQHF. DNA of the CDR3: TGTGCCAGCAGCTTACAGGGGCCAAATCAGCCCCAGCATTTT.